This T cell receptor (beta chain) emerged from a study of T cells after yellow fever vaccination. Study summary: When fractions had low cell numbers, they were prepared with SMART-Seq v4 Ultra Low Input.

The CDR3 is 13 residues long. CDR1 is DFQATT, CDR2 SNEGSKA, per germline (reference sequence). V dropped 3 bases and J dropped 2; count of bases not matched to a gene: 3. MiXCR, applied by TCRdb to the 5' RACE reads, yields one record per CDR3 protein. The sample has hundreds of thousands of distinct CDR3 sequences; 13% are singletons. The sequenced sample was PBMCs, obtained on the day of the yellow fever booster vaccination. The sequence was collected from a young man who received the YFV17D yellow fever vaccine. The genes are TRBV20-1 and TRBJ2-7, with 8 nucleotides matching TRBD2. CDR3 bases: TGCAGTGCTAGTCAGCGGGAGACCTACGAGCAGTACTTC. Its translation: CSASQRETYEQYF.